These 22 T cell receptor beta chains originate from one sample sequenced in a study of blood T cell repertoires in COVID-19. Method: immunoSEQ multiplex PCR; TCRdb's copy keeps in-frame clones and lacks some. The sample includes roughly 250,000 clones, more than 70% of them seen just once. Sequencing was carried out using PBMCs or T cells enriched from blood (not recorded which). These receptors originate from a woman aged 45-59 years who had recovered from COVID-19.

This chain connects TRBV11-2 to TRBJ2-7; 8 bases agree with TRBD1. This CDR3 has 14 residues. Germline CDR1 SGHAT, CDR2 FQNNGV. V shed 4 bases and J 4 bases; nucleotides not matched to a gene: 6. CDR3 in DNA: TGTGCCAGCAGCTCGCGACAGGGGACTTACGAGCAGTACTTC. Its translation is CASSSRQGTYEQYF.

V is TRBV18 and J is TRBJ2-2, with D possibly TRBD1 on 6 matching bases. The CDR3 is 18 residues long. From germline, CDR1 is KGHSH and CDR2 LQKENI. Trimming stripped 4 bases from V and 0 bases from J, with 18 bases between. CDR3 amino acids: CASSLFTPGTTNTGELFF. CDR3 DNA: TGTGCCAGCTCACTATTTACCCCCGGGACAACGAACACCGGGGAGCTGTTTTTT.

The rearrangement links TRBV4-1 to TRBJ2-7; TRBD1 matches 7 bases. Looked up from germline, CDR1 is MGHRA and CDR2 is YSYEKL. This CDR3 comprises 14 residues. Trimming at V came to 2 bases and at J to 2 bases, leaving 3 bases not matched to a gene. The CDR3 nucleotides are TGCGCCAGCAGCCAACCAGGGGGACCCTACGAGCAGTACTTC. Translating gives CASSQPGGPYEQYF.

CDR3 in DNA: TGTGCCAGCAGTCGAGCGCAGTGGTATGGCTACACCTTC. The encoded protein is CASSRAQWYGYTF. This chain connects TRBV6-5 to TRBJ1-2; D remains ambiguous. CDR1 and CDR2 (germline): MNHEY, SVGAGI. CDR3 size: 13 residues. Trimming pared 5 bases from V and 5 bases from J, leaving 12 bases between.

The chain recombines TRBV7-3 with TRBJ2-1, with D hard to call. Germline lookup yields CDR1 SGHTA and CDR2 FQGTGA. This CDR3 is built from 18 residues. The V and J ends lost 1 base and 1 base respectively, with 17 bases between them. The CDR3 bases are TGTGCCAGCAGCTTAAGTGGTGGAGCACGCGTATCCTACAATGAGCAGTTCTTC. Its protein is CASSLSGGARVSYNEQFF. Using reference TRBV7-3 and TRBJ2-1 for the parts outside the CDR3, the full variable domain is GAGVSQTPSNKVTEKGKYVELRCDPISGHTALYWYRQSLGQGPEFLIYFQGTGAADDSGLPNDRFFAVRPEGSVSTLKIQRTERGDSAVYLCASSLSGGARVSYNEQFFGPGTRLTVL.

The chain couples TRBV7-2 to TRBJ1-6, with D uncertain. CDR3 length: 14 residues. Germline V gives CDR1 SGHTA, CDR2 FQGNSA. V lost 5 bases, J lost 3 bases, and 8 bases lay in between. CDR3 protein: CASSAGYYNSPLHF. The CDR3 region has the DNA TGTGCCAGCAGCGCGGGGTACTATAATTCACCCCTCCACTTT. The variable domain in full, completed from reference TRBV7-2 and TRBJ1-6, reads GAGVSQSPSNKVTEKGKDVELRCDPISGHTALYWYRQSLGQGLEFLIYFQGNSAPDKSGLPSDRFSAERTGGSVSTLTIQRTQQEDSAVYLCASSAGYYNSPLHFGNGTRLTVT.

CDR3 protein: CASSSLTGPRTQYF. CDR3 DNA sequence: TGTGCCAGCAGCTCATTGACAGGCCCCAGGACCCAGTACTTC. V gene TRBV13 combines with J gene TRBJ2-5, with a possible D match to TRBD1 (6 bases). This CDR3 is 14 amino acids long. V lost 4 bases and J lost 7, with 16 bases in between. Germline lookup yields CDR1 PRHDT and CDR2 FYEKMQ (reference sequence). The variable domain in full, with the rest retrieved from reference TRBV13 and TRBJ2-5, is AAGVIQSPRHLIKEKRETATLKCYPIPRHDTVYWYQQGPGQDPQFLISFYEKMQSDKGSIPDRFSAQQFSDYHSELNMSSLELGDSALYFCASSSLTGPRTQYFGPGTRLLVL.

This chain uses TRBV30 with TRBJ2-1; 7 bases agree with TRBD2. This CDR3 has 14 amino acids. The trim removed 2 bases at V and 5 bases at J, leaving 6 bases unmatched. Germline-derived CDR1 and CDR2 are GTSNPN and SVGIG (reference sequence). The CDR3 DNA reads TGTGCCTGGAGTATAGCGGGTGGCGACAATGAGCAGTTCTTC. Translation: CAWSIAGGDNEQFF. The variable domain in full, completed from reference TRBV30 and TRBJ2-1, reads SQTIHQWPATLVQPVGSPLSLECTVEGTSNPNLYWYRQAAGRGLQLLFYSVGIGQISSEVPQNLSASRPQDRQFILSSKKLLLSDSGFYLCAWSIAGGDNEQFFGPGTRLTVL.

This chain uses TRBV30 with TRBJ2-7, with 7 bases identical to TRBD2. Germline values: CDR1 GTSNPN, CDR2 SVGIG (reference sequence). The CDR3 is 17 residues long. After removal of 2 bases from V and 3 bases from J, the junction contained 16 bases not matched to a gene. The DNA for the CDR3 is TGTGCCTGGAGTCTACCCCGGGGAGGGGATCGTTTCTACGAGCAGTACTTC. It is translated as CAWSLPRGGDRFYEQYF.

This sequence joins TRBV28 and TRBJ1-2; D is ambiguous. This CDR3 region has 16 residues. V gave up 2 bases and J gave up 3 bases, with 16 bases separating them. Germline CDR1 and CDR2: MDHEN and SYDVKM. The CDR3 here is CASSLIAHPRDYGYTF. The CDR3 DNA is TGTGCCAGCAGTTTAATCGCCCATCCTCGGGACTATGGCTACACCTTC.

V and J are TRBV2 and TRBJ1-4; D possibly corresponds to TRBD1 (6 bases). The germline V gene has CDR1 SNHLY and CDR2 FYNNEI. The CDR3 length is 16 residues. Trimming removed 6 bases from V and 0 bases from J, with 14 bases in between. The CDR3 DNA is TGTGCCAGCAGGACAGGCGGTTTAACAACTAATGAAAAACTGTTTTTT. Its protein product is CASRTGGLTTNEKLFF. Drawing the rest from reference TRBV2 and TRBJ1-4, the complete variable domain is EPEVTQTPSHQVTQMGQEVILRCVPISNHLYFYWYRQILGQKVEFLVSFYNNEISEKSEIFDDQFSVERPDGSNFTLKIRSTKLEDSAMYFCASRTGGLTTNEKLFFGSGTQLSVL.

V usage is TRBV5-1 and J usage is TRBJ1-2; 7 bases agree with TRBD1. This CDR3 region has 16 residues. Germline V gene sequence: CDR1 SGHRS, CDR2 YFSETQ. Trimming removed 4 bases from V and 4 bases from J; junction bases left unmatched: 13. The DNA of the CDR3 is TGCGCCAGCAGCCCGACAGGGATGGGGCTTAGCTATGGCTACACCTTC. Residues: CASSPTGMGLSYGYTF.

This chain uses TRBV6-2 or TRBV6-3 with TRBJ2-5; TRBD1 matches 7 bases. Germline assignment: CDR1 MNHEY and CDR2 SVGEGT. CDR3 size: 13 residues. V gave up 5 bases and J gave up 7 bases; unmatched junction bases: 7. Here the CDR3 reads CASSTGAPGTQYF. The CDR3 DNA follows: TGTGCCAGCAGTACAGGGGCCCCAGGGACCCAGTACTTC.

The V call is TRBV7-9, the J call TRBJ1-6; perhaps TRBD1 as D (6 bases). Germline-derived CDR1 and CDR2 are SEHNR and FQNEAQ (reference sequence). V was shortened by 1 base and J by 9 bases, with 7 bases between the two germline ends. The CDR3 covers 13 residues. CDR3 in amino acids: CASSLDRVSPLHF. The CDR3 DNA is TGTGCCAGCAGCTTAGACAGGGTTTCACCCCTCCACTTT.

The chain is built from TRBV7-9 and TRBJ1-4, with a weak D call TRBD1 (6 bases). This CDR3 is built from 16 residues. Germline V lookup: CDR1 SEHNR, CDR2 FQNEAQ (reference sequence). Trimming took 4 bases from V and 4 from J, leaving 16 bases between them. The CDR3 sequence: CASSSTYGTNNEKLFF. Here the CDR3 DNA reads TGTGCCAGCAGCTCAACGTACGGGACAAATAATGAAAAACTGTTTTTT.

The V and J genes are TRBV21-1 and TRBJ2-7; the D call of TRBD2 is as the table states it, not checked on the DNA. TRBV21-1 is a known pseudogene. The CDR3 consists of 12 residues. The CDR3 bases are TGTGCCAGCATACGGCGGGGCTACGAGCAGTACTTC. Translating gives CASIRRGYEQYF.

The chain combines TRBV30 with TRBJ1-3; 7 bases line up with TRBD1. CDR1 GTSNPN and CDR2 SVGIG come from the germline V gene (reference sequence). The CDR3 contains 14 residues. Unmatched junction bases numbered 8, after V lost 7 bases and J lost 2 bases. The CDR3 sequence is CASNRGGTGNTIYF. Here the CDR3 DNA reads TGTGCCTCGAACAGAGGGGGCACTGGAAACACCATATATTTT.

The chain joins TRBV6-5 to TRBJ1-1; D uncertain. Germline CDR1 and CDR2: MNHEY and SVGAGI. The V end was cut by 4 bases, the J end by 8 bases, with 8 bases between. This CDR3 region has 11 residues. The CDR3 spells CASSFGLEAFF. For the CDR3, the DNA is TGTGCCAGCAGTTTTGGGCTGGAAGCTTTCTTT.

The chain carries TRBV7-9 and TRBJ1-5; D may be TRBD1 (6 bases). The CDR3 extends over 14 amino acids. With 1 base removed from V and 7 bases from J, the gap between germline ends came to 11 bases. Germline CDR1 is SEHNR and CDR2 is FQNEAQ (reference sequence). In nucleotides, the CDR3 is TGTGCCAGCAGCTTAGGACAGAGGGGGCAGCCCCAGCATTTT. Protein: CASSLGQRGQPQHF. Together with reference TRBV7-9 and TRBJ1-5, the CDR3 gives the full variable domain: DTGVSQNPRHKITKRGQNVTFRCDPISEHNRLYWYRQTLGQGPEFLTYFQNEAQLEKSRLLSDRFSAERPKGSFSTLEIQRTEQGDSAMYLCASSLGQRGQPQHFGDGTRLSIL.

This chain uses TRBV10-3 with TRBJ1-2; possible D gene TRBD1, 6 bases. Germline V gene sequence: CDR1 ENHRY, CDR2 SYGVKD. Trimming cost V 6 bases and J 3 bases, with 14 bases left between them. This CDR3 region has 14 residues. DNA of the CDR3: TGTGCCATCAGGGGGGACATGAGCGACTATGGCTACACCTTC. It codes for CAIRGDMSDYGYTF.

The table lists this clone with a count of one. This sequence joins TRBV6-2 or TRBV6-3 and TRBJ1-2, with D possibly TRBD1 on 5 matching bases. Trimming removed 0 bases from V and 8 bases from J, with 19 bases in between. This CDR3 has 16 residues. Germline V gives CDR1 MNHEY, CDR2 SVGEGT. CDR3 loop: CASSYSAGPFLGGYTF. The CDR3 DNA reads as TGTGCCAGCAGTTACTCTGCGGGACCGTTCCTGGGGGGCTACACCTTC.

The chain uses TRBV6-2 or TRBV6-3 and TRBJ2-2; 11 positions agree with TRBD2. Per germline, CDR1 MNHEY and CDR2 SVGEGT. J lost 3 bases, V lost 5 bases, and 5 bases had no gene match. This CDR3 comprises 16 residues. This CDR3 reads CASSPGTSGYTGELFF. The CDR3 nucleotides are TGTGCCAGCAGTCCCGGGACTAGCGGATACACCGGGGAGCTGTTTTTT.